This TCR beta chain is drawn from a study of blood T cell repertoires in COVID-19. Trimming removed 3 bases from V and 5 bases from J; junction bases left unmatched: 7. Germline loops: CDR1 SGHVS, CDR2 FNYEAQ. This CDR3 has 15 residues. Source study methods: By means of reference gene primer amplification, nucleated cell counts were estimated. Only in-frame clones appear in the TCRdb table, and some are missing; sequencing was by immunoSEQ multiplex PCR. The DNA gave D and trimming, while V, J and clone size come from that table. The sample holds about 150,000 clones, 78% seen once. The source is an elderly man with acute or convalescent COVID-19. This chain connects TRBV7-6 to TRBJ2-7, with 10 bases lining up with TRBD2. Material for sequencing was peripheral blood. The CDR3 DNA reads as TGTGCCAGCAGCTTGACTAGCGGGCCCAGGAACGAGCAGTACTTC. This translates into CASSLTSGPRNEQYF.